This T cell receptor (beta chain) was retrieved from a study of spatial heterogeneity in lung cancer (dated by TCRdb to about 2019). For the wider study: Samples were obtained from approximately 72 patients with early-stage, untreated non-small cell lung cancer from the lung TRACERx cohort. Follow-up PBMC samples were sequenced whenever available, and the median time to follow-up was roughly 2 years after resection. TCR alpha and beta repertoires were quantitatively compared across multiple tumor regions, matched nontumor lung and blood in non-small cell lung cancer. Nonsynonymous mutation counts, determined by whole-exome sequencing of tumor tissue, were related to TCR repertoire features. Beta-chain transcripts were consistently detected in greater numbers than alpha-chain transcripts, which likely reflects a higher abundance of beta-chain transcripts. Both alpha and beta chains were TCR-sequenced in about 240 tumor regions, around 65 matched nontumor lung samples and 55 to 60 PBMC samples obtained at surgery. In the raw uncorrected reads, each unique combination of TCR and UMI appeared more than ten times on average. Overall results and qualifications from the work: Confirming at a functional level the hypothesis that regional TCRs recognize regional mutations was considered to require additional single-cell paired TCR alpha and beta sequencing. Only 13 to 15 patients were included in the comparisons of baseline and follow-up blood repertoires. Ubiquitous expanded tumor TCRs were found in blood more often at tumor resection than at routine follow-up.

The time point label here, explained by the study, means: blood at routine non-recurrence follow-up after resection. TCR sequencing used whole RNA extracted from tumor and nontumor lung tissue, or from cryopreserved PBMC samples, without cell sorting. Patients were selected for TCR sequencing only if sufficient RNA was available from at least two tumor regions. The method was 5' RACE. Sequencing was carried out with a NextSeq 500. In the TCR library protocol, a unique molecular identifier was attached to each TCR cDNA molecule so that PCR and sequencing errors could be corrected. In the source study's methods: TCR identification, UMI-based error correction and CDR3 extraction were all carried out with Decombinator tools. Expanded TCRs were defined as those above a frequency of 2 per 1,000, corresponding to the top 1% of the tumor frequency distribution. Each repertoire was subsampled 100 times to 5,000 TCRs, after which Renyi diversity was computed with the R vegan package. To build CDR3 similarity networks, amino acid triplet string-kernel similarity was used, and CDR3s were connected when their pairwise similarity was above 0.82. TCRdb took the public reads, trimmed them with fastp at Q25, ran MiXCR for clone calling and kept in-frame beta chains. Here each entry gathers all rows of one CDR3 protein and keeps the most common genes and DNA. TCRdb, rather than the study authors, made the V and J calls. The sample data list approximately 41,000 distinct CDR3 sequences, and roughly a tenth of these were observed just once. The ten biggest clones cover 17% of the sample.

The CDR3, cysteine through phenylalanine, is 15 amino acids long. The read is trimmed to its CDR3 DNA, 45 bases read in frame from base 1. The germline V gene specifies SGHRS as CDR1 and YFSETQ as CDR2. The V end loses 1 base and the J end loses 0 bases, and a stretch of 7 bases separates them. Notes on this clonotype: Its antigen is currently not known. No much larger clonotype is one base removed from it; base qualities were not supplied.

The chain is assembled from TRBV5-1 and TRBJ2-2, with no reliable assignment of the D segment. This receptor was taken from a female donor with early-stage non-small cell lung cancer. The material was PBMCs, obtained at follow-up. The CDR3 in this case is CASSLIGANTGELFF. The nucleotide sequence is TGCGCCAGCAGCTTGATAGGCGCGAACACCGGGGAGCTGTTTTTT.